These 14 T cell receptor beta chains share one sample of origin, sequenced in a study of radiation and T cells in renal cell carcinoma. TCRdb's copy holds only in-frame clones and misses some; the assay was immunoSEQ multiplex PCR. The table has around 160,000 clones, 88% seen once. Time point meaning: baseline pretreatment blood. Treatment reported: 15 Gy SBRT to primary tumor, nephrectomy 4 weeks later. The material was blood, obtained from a patient whose treatment included radiotherapy and nephrectomy. These receptors originate from a woman in her seventies with renal cell carcinoma.

The genes are TRBV5-1 and TRBJ2-5; a weak D match, TRBD1 (5 bases). Germline V gives CDR1 SGHRS, CDR2 YFSETQ. This CDR3 spans 14 amino acids. Between the trimmed V and J ends, which lost 4 bases and 3 bases, there was a span of 13 bases. The CDR3 is CASSRGAAKETQYF. For the CDR3, the DNA is TGCGCCAGCAGCAGGGGCGCCGCAAAAGAGACCCAGTACTTC.

J is TRBJ1-1 and V is TRBV27; D call uncertain. This CDR3 region has 13 residues. Germline V gene data show CDR1 as MNHEY and CDR2 as SMNVEV (reference sequence). V lost 7 bases, J lost 1 base, and 10 bases lay in between. CDR3 loop: CASNFNRNTEAFF. The DNA for the CDR3 is TGTGCCAGCAATTTTAACAGGAACACTGAAGCTTTCTTT.

The V call is TRBV30, the J call TRBJ1-4, with 10 bases lining up with TRBD1. There are 16 residues in the CDR3. Trimming at V came to 7 bases and at J to 8 bases, leaving 16 bases not matched to a gene. Germline loops: CDR1 GTSNPN, CDR2 SVGIG (reference sequence). The CDR3 DNA follows: TGTGCCTCAGCTCCCTATCGACAGGGGGCTCAGGAAAAACTGTTTTTT. Its protein is CASAPYRQGAQEKLFF.

J is TRBJ1-3 and V is TRBV7-8, with TRBD1 matching 7 bases. V shed 6 bases, J shed 7 bases, and the junction held 12 bases outside the gene matches. Germline CDR1 and CDR2: SGHVS and FQNEAQ. This CDR3 region has 15 residues. In DNA form, the CDR3 reads TGTGCCAGCAGTTCGGACAGAGGGGGCCCCAACACCATATATTTT. Encoded protein: CASSSDRGGPNTIYF.

This clone has a single count. The rearrangement uses TRBV2 and TRBJ1-5; 10 positions match TRBD1. This CDR3 has 15 amino acids. The germline CDR1 and CDR2 sequences are SNHLY and FYNNEI. With 4 bases clipped from V and 5 bases from J, the junction kept 5 bases outside the gene matches. The DNA for the CDR3 is TGTGCCAGCAGTGCCTCCGGGACAGGGGATCAGCCCCAGCATTTT. This gives the protein CASSASGTGDQPQHF.

V gene TRBV6-1 combines with J gene TRBJ2-1; no reliable D call. The germline V gene has CDR1 MNHNS and CDR2 SASEGT. V was pared by 8 bases and J by 3 bases, with 8 bases between. The CDR3 sequence is 12 residues long. The DNA of the CDR3 is TGTGCCAGCCGCGATGTCTACAATGAGCAGTTCTTC. Translation gives CASRDVYNEQFF.

This clone turned up a few times. V usage is TRBV5-1 and J usage is TRBJ2-2, with D perhaps assigned TRBD1 or TRBD2 (6 bases each). Germline V gene lookup returns CDR1 SGHRS and CDR2 YFSETQ. This CDR3 region has 15 residues. The V end was cut by 5 bases, the J end by 6 bases, with 17 bases between. DNA for the CDR3: TGCGCCAGCAGATTGATGGGGGGCCGAGCCGGGGAGCTGTTTTTT. It encodes CASRLMGGRAGELFF.

This clone was picked up a small number of times. The chain carries TRBV2 and TRBJ1-1, with D possibly TRBD1 on 5 matching bases. Per the germline V gene, CDR1 is SNHLY and CDR2 is FYNNEI. The CDR3 is 15 amino acids. Trimming removed 6 bases at V and 0 bases at J, with 14 bases between. The CDR3 spells CASSVTAFLNTEAFF. The CDR3 DNA follows: TGTGCCAGCAGCGTGACAGCCTTCTTGAACACTGAAGCTTTCTTT.

As concerns this clone: One junction end disagrees with the germline gene, perhaps due to a read error. The chain has TRBV2 and TRBJ1-2, with D unclear. Germline CDR1 is SNHLY and CDR2 is FYNNEI. This CDR3 has 12 residues. CDR3 loop: CASSEDIYGYTF. As DNA, the CDR3 is TGTGCCAGCAGCGAAGACATCTATGGCTACACCTTC.

This clone was seen a handful of times. The rearrangement links TRBV7-2 to TRBJ1-6; D gene uncertain. V was clipped by 1 base and J by 9 bases, with 10 bases between them. The CDR3 loop spans 14 amino acids. Looked up from germline, CDR1 is SGHTA and CDR2 is FQGNSA. Written as DNA, the CDR3 is TGTGCCAGCAGCTTAGGGACTGGCGGTTCACCCCTCCACTTT. Encoded protein: CASSLGTGGSPLHF.

The genes are TRBV7-2 and TRBJ1-1; D is unclear. V was shortened by 5 bases and J by 5 bases, with 15 bases between the two germline ends. This CDR3 is built from 14 residues. CDR1 is SGHTA and CDR2 is FQGNSA in the germline V gene. In DNA, the CDR3 is TGTGCCAGCAGCCCAGAAGGCGGGATAACTGAAGCTTTCTTT. Its protein product is CASSPEGGITEAFF.

The chain combines TRBV14 with TRBJ1-2; the D gene is possibly TRBD1 (5 bases). The V end lost 4 bases, the J end lost 2 bases, and 11 bases lay between the germline ends. The CDR3 has 14 amino acids. CDR1 is SGHDN, CDR2 FVKESK, per germline. This CDR3 is CASSPGGGNYGYTF. CDR3 bases: TGTGCCAGCAGCCCCGGTGGGGGAAACTATGGCTACACCTTC.

The chain joins TRBV7-2 to TRBJ2-1; no firm D call. This CDR3 spans 16 amino acids. V shed 1 base and J shed 6 bases, with 16 bases lying between them. The germline CDR1 and CDR2 sequences are SGHTA and FQGNSA. Written as DNA, the CDR3 is TGTGCCAGCAGCTTAGAGTCCGGAAGGGCAACCAATGAGCAGTTCTTC. Translation: CASSLESGRATNEQFF.

V and J are TRBV6-5 and TRBJ2-7, with D perhaps TRBD2 (6 bases). V dropped 0 bases and J dropped 0 bases, with 9 bases sitting between them. There are 15 residues in the CDR3. Looked up from germline, CDR1 is MNHEY and CDR2 is SVGAGI. CDR3 bases: TGTGCCAGCAGTTACTCACGGGGGAGCTCCTACGAGCAGTACTTC. This gives the protein CASSYSRGSSYEQYF.